Below, 8 T cell receptor beta chains from the same sample are listed, as sequenced in a study of CD8+CD57+ T cells in acquired aplastic anemia. TCR beta VDJ and CDR3 were profiled, and genomic DNA was the template. MiXCR was run by TCRdb on the reads, yielding one entry per CDR3 protein. The repertoire holds under 250,000 distinct CDR3 sequences, with roughly 33% as singletons. Sequenced sample: sorted CD4+, CD8+, or CD8+CD57+ T cells (not recorded which) from PBMCs. These receptors all come from a human donor in good health, serving as a control.

The CDR3 DNA is TGTGCTAGTGGTTTGACCCTGGGGCGGGAAATCGTCTATGAGCAGTTCTTC. It encodes CASGLTLGREIVYEQFF. The chain recombines TRBV12-5 with TRBJ2-1; D is possibly TRBD2 (6 bases). V lost 2 bases, J lost 8 bases, and 22 bases lay in between. The CDR3 runs 17 residues. Germline CDR1 reads LGHNT; CDR2 reads FRNRAP.

V usage is TRBV10-3 and J usage is TRBJ2-5; 7 bases line up with TRBD2. CDR1 and CDR2 from the germline V gene are ENHRY and SYGVKD. J was trimmed by 5 bases and V by 6 bases; bases with no gene match: 6. The CDR3 has 13 residues. This CDR3 reads CAISAGERETQYF. The CDR3 DNA sequence: TGTGCCATCAGCGCGGGGGAGCGGGAGACCCAGTACTTC.

At least ten counts were recorded for this clonotype. CDR3 DNA: TGTGCCAGCAGCCCCTCGACAGGCCACTATGGCTACACCTTC. As protein: CASSPSTGHYGYTF. This chain links TRBV7-2 with TRBJ1-2; tentative D call: TRBD1 (6 bases). Germline values: CDR1 SGHTA, CDR2 FQGNSA. This CDR3 comprises 14 residues. V was pared by 5 bases and J by 3 bases, with 13 bases between.

V gene TRBV18 combines with J gene TRBJ2-7; D perhaps matches TRBD2 (5 bases). The CDR3 has 14 residues. The germline CDR1 and CDR2 sequences are KGHSH and LQKENI. Deletions cut 2 bases from V and 0 bases from J, with 8 bases between. CDR3 sequence: CASSPGLASYEQYF. The DNA of the CDR3 is TGTGCCAGCTCACCAGGCCTAGCCTCCTACGAGCAGTACTTC.

V is TRBV19 and J is TRBJ1-2, with TRBD1 identical over 7 bases. J lost 2 bases, V lost 10 bases, and 19 bases had no gene match. The CDR3 has 17 amino acids. Looked up from germline, CDR1 is LNHDA and CDR2 is SQIVND (reference sequence). CDR3 residues: CATEISYRGPLNYGYTF. In DNA form, the CDR3 reads TGTGCCACCGAGATATCATACAGGGGACCGTTGAACTATGGCTACACCTTC.

The chain uses TRBV29-1 and TRBJ2-1, with TRBD1 as a possible D gene (6 bases). CDR3 length: 14 amino acids. Trimming took off 6 bases at V and 5 bases at J, with 17 bases between the two ends. The germline V gene encodes CDR1 SQVTM and CDR2 ANQGSEA. In DNA form, the CDR3 reads TGCAGCGTGGAGAGACAGGATCTTAACAATGAGCAGTTCTTC. As protein: CSVERQDLNNEQFF.

This clonotype has ten or more counts. The gene calls are TRBV2 and TRBJ2-7; TRBD2 aligns across 9 bases. J gave up 7 bases and V 8 bases, and 12 bases lay outside the gene matches. The CDR3 length is 14 residues. The germline V gene encodes CDR1 SNHLY and CDR2 FYNNEI. The CDR3 DNA sequence: TGTGCCAGCCAAGTCATAGCGGGAGAAACAGAGCAGTACTTC. Amino acids: CASQVIAGETEQYF. The entire variable domain, with the rest obtained from reference TRBV2 and TRBJ2-7, is as follows: EPEVTQTPSHQVTQMGQEVILRCVPISNHLYFYWYRQILGQKVEFLVSFYNNEISEKSEIFDDQFSVERPDGSNFTLKIRSTKLEDSAMYFCASQVIAGETEQYFGPGTRLTVT.

This clonotype was seen more than once but under ten times. This chain links TRBV4-2 with TRBJ2-1, with a tentative D call TRBD1 (6 bases). Trimming left V 6 bases short and J 6 bases short, with 21 bases between. This CDR3 has 16 amino acids. Per germline, CDR1 LGHNA and CDR2 YNFKEQ. The DNA for the CDR3 is TGTGCCAGCAGACCCTATACAGGGTTCATTGCCAATGAGCAGTTCTTC. Translated: CASRPYTGFIANEQFF.